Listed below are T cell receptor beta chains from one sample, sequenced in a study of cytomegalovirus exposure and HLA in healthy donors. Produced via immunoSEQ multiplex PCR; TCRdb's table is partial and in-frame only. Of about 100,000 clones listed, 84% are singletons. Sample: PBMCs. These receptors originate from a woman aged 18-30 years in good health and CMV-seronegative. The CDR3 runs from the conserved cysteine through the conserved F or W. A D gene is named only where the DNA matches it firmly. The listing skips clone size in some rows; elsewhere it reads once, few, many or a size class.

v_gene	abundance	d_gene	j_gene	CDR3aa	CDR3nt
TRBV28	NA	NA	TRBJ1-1	CASSFVTEAFF	TGTGCCAGCAGTTTCGTGACTGAAGCTTTCTTT
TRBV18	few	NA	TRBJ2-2	CASSPSAGELFF	TGTGCCAGCTCACCATCGGCCGGGGAGCTGTTTTTT
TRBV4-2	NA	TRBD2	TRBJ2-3	CASSQDLRTVAGGPSDTQYF	TGTGCCAGCAGCCAAGATCTTCGTACGGTAGCGGGAGGGCCATCAGATACGCAGTATTTT
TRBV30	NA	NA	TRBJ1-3	CASTAYSGSGNTIYF	TGTGCCTCTACGGCGTACTCGGGCTCTGGAAACACCATATATTTT
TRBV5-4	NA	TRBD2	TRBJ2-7	CASRGTSGNEQYF	TGTGCCAGCAGGGGGACTAGCGGTAACGAGCAGTACTTC
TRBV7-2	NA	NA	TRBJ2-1	CASEDRRYRSNEQFF	TGTGCCAGCGAAGATAGGAGGTATCGTTCGAATGAGCAGTTCTTC
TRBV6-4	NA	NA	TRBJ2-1	CASSDWDQGEQFF	TGTGCCAGCAGTGACTGGGACCAGGGGGAGCAGTTCTTC
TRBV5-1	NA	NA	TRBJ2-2	CASSLGLMNTGELFF	TGCGCCAGCAGCTTGGGACTTATGAACACCGGGGAGCTGTTTTTT
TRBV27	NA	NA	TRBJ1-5	CASSLSPPGRYPNQPQHF	TGTGCCAGCAGTTTATCCCCGCCAGGCAGGTATCCCAATCAGCCCCAGCATTTT
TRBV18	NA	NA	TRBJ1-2	CASSPGQHYGYTF	TGTGCCAGCTCACCCGGACAGCACTATGGCTACACCTTC
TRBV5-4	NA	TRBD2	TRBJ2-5	CAYTSGGREETQYF	TGTGCCTATACTAGCGGGGGCAGGGAAGAGACCCAGTACTTC
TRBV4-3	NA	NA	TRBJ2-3	CASSQDLAGTDTQYF	TGCGCCAGCAGCCAAGATCTAGCCGGCACAGATACGCAGTATTTT
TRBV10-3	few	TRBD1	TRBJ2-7	CAISDPDRVGDEQYF	TGTGCCATCAGTGACCCGGACAGGGTGGGGGACGAGCAGTACTTC
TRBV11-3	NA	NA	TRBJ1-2	CASSLGHGARGYTF	TGTGCCAGCAGCTTAGGTCACGGTGCGAGGGGCTACACCTTC
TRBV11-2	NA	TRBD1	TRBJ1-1	CASSLDREGQGLLAFF	TGTGCCAGCAGCTTAGATCGGGAAGGACAGGGTTTATTAGCTTTCTTT
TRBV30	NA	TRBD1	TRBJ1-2	CAWRIGTGVGLRGGYTF	TGTGCCTGGAGGATCGGGACAGGAGTCGGTTTAAGGGGTGGCTACACCTTC
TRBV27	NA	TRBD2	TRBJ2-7	CASSLSAQRGSEQYF	TGTGCCAGCAGTTTATCGGCCCAGCGGGGTTCCGAGCAGTACTTC
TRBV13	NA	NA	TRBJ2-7	CASSGWGDRSSYEQYF	TGTGCCAGCAGCGGATGGGGCGACAGGAGCTCCTACGAGCAGTACTTC
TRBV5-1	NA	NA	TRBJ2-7	CASSLGVLSYEQYF	TGCGCCAGCAGCTTGGGAGTTCTCTCCTACGAGCAGTACTTC
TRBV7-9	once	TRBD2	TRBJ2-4	CASSGALAGGPSENIQYF	TGTGCCAGCAGCGGAGCCCTAGCGGGGGGGCCATCCGAAAACATTCAGTACTTC
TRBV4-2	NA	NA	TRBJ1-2	CASSQTTAYGYTF	TGTGCCAGCAGCCAGACGACAGCCTATGGCTACACCTTC
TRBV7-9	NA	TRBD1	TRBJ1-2	CASSSGTGHGYTF	TGTGCCAGCAGCTCCGGGACAGGACATGGCTACACCTTC
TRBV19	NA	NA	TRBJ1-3	CASSIGQGNTIYF	TGTGCCAGTAGTATCGGACAGGGAAACACCATATATTTT
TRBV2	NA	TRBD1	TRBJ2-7	CASGETGGSEQYF	TGTGCCAGCGGTGAGACAGGGGGGAGCGAGCAGTACTTC
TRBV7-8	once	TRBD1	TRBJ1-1	CASSLVGFRQGVWNTEAFF	TGTGCCAGCAGCTTAGTTGGTTTTAGACAGGGTGTTTGGAACACTGAAGCTTTCTTT
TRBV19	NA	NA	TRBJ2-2	CASSSLQVTGELFF	TGTGCCAGTAGTAGTTTACAGGTGACCGGGGAGCTGTTTTTT
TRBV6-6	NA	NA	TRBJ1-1	CASSPPTQSTEAFF	TGTGCCAGCAGTCCACCGACACAATCCACTGAAGCTTTCTTT